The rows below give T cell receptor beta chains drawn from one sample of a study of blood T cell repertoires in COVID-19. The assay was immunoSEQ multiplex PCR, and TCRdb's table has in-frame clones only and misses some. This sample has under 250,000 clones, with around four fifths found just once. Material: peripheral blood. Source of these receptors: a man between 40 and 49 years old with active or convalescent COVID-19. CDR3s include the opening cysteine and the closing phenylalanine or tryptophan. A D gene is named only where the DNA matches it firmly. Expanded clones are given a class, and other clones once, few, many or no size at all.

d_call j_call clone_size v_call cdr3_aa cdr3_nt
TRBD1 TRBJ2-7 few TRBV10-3 CAISDPLDRGRYEQYF TGTGCCATCAGTGATCCCCTCGACAGGGGGCGGTACGAGCAGTACTTC
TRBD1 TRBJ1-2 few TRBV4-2 CASSQDGRDSPNYGYTF TGTGCCAGCAGCCAAGACGGCAGGGACAGTCCTAACTATGGCTACACCTTC
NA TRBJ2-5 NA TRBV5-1 CASSLGSVQETQYF TGCGCCAGCAGCTTGGGGAGCGTCCAAGAGACCCAGTACTTC
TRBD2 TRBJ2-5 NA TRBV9 CASSVALSGSHQETQYF TGTGCCAGCAGCGTAGCTTTGAGCGGGAGCCACCAAGAGACCCAGTACTTC
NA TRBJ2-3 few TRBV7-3 CASSSLGEAQYF TGTGCCAGCAGCTCTCTCGGGGAGGCGCAGTATTTT
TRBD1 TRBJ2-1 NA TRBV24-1 CATSAGTGAFSSYNEQFF TGTGCCACCAGTGCGGGGACAGGGGCCTTTAGCTCCTACAATGAGCAGTTCTTC
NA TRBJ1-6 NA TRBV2 CASSEPLSPLHF TGTGCCAGCAGTGAACCACTTTCACCCCTCCACTTT
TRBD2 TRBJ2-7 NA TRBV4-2 CASSQDLTSGSYEQYF TGTGCCAGCAGCCAAGATCTTACTAGCGGGTCTTACGAGCAGTACTTC
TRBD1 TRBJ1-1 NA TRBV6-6 CASRRIDRGNTEAFF TGTGCCAGCAGGCGGATCGACAGGGGGAACACTGAAGCTTTCTTT
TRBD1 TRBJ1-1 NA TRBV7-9 CASSSTGGTTEAFF TGTGCCAGCAGCTCTACAGGGGGCACCACTGAAGCTTTCTTT
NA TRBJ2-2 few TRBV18 CASSHDTGSNTGELFF TGTGCCAGCTCACATGATACAGGGTCGAACACCGGGGAGCTGTTTTTT
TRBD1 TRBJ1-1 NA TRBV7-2 CASSSDRGFMNTEAFF TGTGCCAGCAGCTCGGACAGGGGATTCATGAACACTGAAGCTTTCTTT
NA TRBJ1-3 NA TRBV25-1 CASSEFLGPPNTIYF TGTGCCAGCAGTGAATTTCTGGGCCCACCGAACACCATATATTTT
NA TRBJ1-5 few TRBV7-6 CASSLDLGFNQPQHF TGTGCCAGCAGCTTAGATCTCGGGTTCAATCAGCCCCAGCATTTT
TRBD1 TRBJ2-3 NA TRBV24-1 CATSDWTGGGDTQYF TGTGCCACCAGTGATTGGACAGGCGGTGGAGATACGCAGTATTTT
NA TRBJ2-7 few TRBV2 CASSENTGYEQYF TGTGCCAGCAGCGAAAATACAGGCTACGAGCAGTACTTC
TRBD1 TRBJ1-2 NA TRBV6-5 CASSSPGGAFSGYTF TGTGCCAGCAGTAGCCCAGGGGGCGCTTTCTCTGGCTACACCTTC